This T cell receptor (beta chain) was recovered during a study of T cells in Graves' hyperthyroidism and ophthalmopathy. Researchers amplified the TCR beta CDR3 regions from RNA transcripts. Carried out on the TCR CDR3, a first-round RT-PCR used the HTBI primer set. TCRdb reprocessed the multiplex PCR reads via MiXCR and lists one record per CDR3 protein. The sample consists of a few hundred thousand distinct CDR3 sequences, under 60% of them appearing once. This clonotype was detected once. The CDR3 runs to 12 residues. V lost 4 bases to trimming and J lost 4 bases, with 8 bases between them. Per germline, CDR1 DFQATT and CDR2 SNEGSKA (reference sequence).

The sample was peripheral blood or thyroid tissue (not recorded which). The genes are TRBV20-1 and TRBJ1-3; tentative D call: TRBD1 (5 bases). This TCR was recovered from an adult woman with Graves' disease, either hyperthyroidism or ophthalmopathy (not recorded which). CDR3 in DNA: TGCAGTGCTATCAGGGTGGGAAACACCATATATTTT. It translates to CSAIRVGNTIYF.